This TCR beta chain was obtained from a study of shared clonotypes between healthy human individuals. Background on the study: Donors, aged 18 to 49, were two women and a few men.

Naive CD8 isolation took CD45RO-negative cells positively selected for CCR7 and excluded terminally differentiated effector memory CD45RA+ cells. CDR3 length: 16 residues. The V gene end was trimmed by 4 bases and the J gene end by 1 base; junction bases not matched to a gene: 4. The germline gives CDR1 SEHNR, CDR2 FQNEAQ (reference sequence). Here immunoSEQ multiplex PCR was the method, and the copy in TCRdb shows in-frame clones only, minus some. This table has more than 2 million clones, approximately 94% appearing once. This TCR was sampled from a man younger than 35 in good health. V usage is TRBV7-9 and J usage is TRBJ2-5; 12 bases match TRBD2. The specimen was naive CD8+ T cells sorted from blood. The CDR3 DNA follows: TGTGCCAGCAGCTCATCTAGCGGGGGGGCCCAAGAGACCCAGTACTTC. It codes for CASSSSSGGAQETQYF.